This paragraph covers one T cell receptor (beta chain) sequence. This entry comes from a study of shared clonotypes between healthy human individuals. CDR3 length: 11 amino acids. Germline CDR1 and CDR2: SEHNR and FQNEAQ (reference sequence). Trimming removed 6 bases at V and 3 bases at J, with 3 bases between. The method was immunoSEQ multiplex PCR; TCRdb's version includes in-frame clones alone and lacks a portion of them. In the table there are about 690,000 clones, about 92% of which are singletons. The donor population consisted of healthy HIV-negative adults with no recent acute infections or vaccinations.

This sequence originates from a man younger than 35 in good health. Some clones in this sample may be carry-over from other donors' samples. Sequences were obtained from memory CD8+ T cells from PBMCs. Subset denoted: CD45RO+ cells pooled with CCR7-negative TemRA cells. The chain combines TRBV7-9 with TRBJ2-1; no clear D. As DNA, the CDR3 is TGTGCCAGCAGAGGCTACAATGAGCAGTTCTTC. Protein product: CASRGYNEQFF.